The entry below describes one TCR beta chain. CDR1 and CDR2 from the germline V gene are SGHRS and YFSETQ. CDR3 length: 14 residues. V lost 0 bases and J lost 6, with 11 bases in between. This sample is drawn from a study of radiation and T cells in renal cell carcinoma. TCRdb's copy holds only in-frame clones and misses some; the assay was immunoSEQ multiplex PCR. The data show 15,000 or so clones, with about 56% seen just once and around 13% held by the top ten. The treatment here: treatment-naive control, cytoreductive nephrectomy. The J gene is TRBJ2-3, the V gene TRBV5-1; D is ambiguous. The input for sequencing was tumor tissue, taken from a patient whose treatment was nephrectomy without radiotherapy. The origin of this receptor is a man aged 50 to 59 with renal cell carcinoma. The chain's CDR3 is CASSLGRGSDTQYF. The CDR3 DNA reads TGCGCCAGCAGCTTGGGGCGAGGATCGGATACGCAGTATTTT.